This T cell receptor beta chain originates from a study of beta chain features in type 1 diabetes. Study-wide findings and caveats: Type 1 diabetes patients showed a moderate but significant shortening of TCRB CDR3s in all four CD4+ subsets. It was not settled here whether HLA type affects TCRB rearrangement.

Since all of the isolated RNA was reverse transcribed, expressed TCRB transcripts were what got sequenced. The assay was immunoSEQ multiplex PCR, and TCRdb's table has in-frame clones only and misses some. The sample has roughly 330,000 clones; about 11% are singletons. About this clone itself: Its target is unknown.

The V gene's germline CDR1 is SSHAT and CDR2 FNYEAQ (reference sequence). This CDR3 is built from 15 residues. Sequencing was done on a sample of naive CD4+ T cells from blood. The chain joins TRBV7-7 to TRBJ2-1; 7 bases map to TRBD2. This clonotype originated in a woman between 25 and 40 years old in good health. For the CDR3, the DNA is TGTGCTAGCGGCCCGCTAGCGGAATCCTACAATGAGCAGTTCTTC. Amino acids: CASGPLAESYNEQFF.